The 2 T cell receptor beta chains below all came from one sample that was sequenced in a study of regulatory T cells in long-lasting Graves disease. Time point in this sample: newly diagnosed GD, antithyroid drugs for less than 3 months. After RNA was extracted from PBMCs, the TCR library was made from it. For TCR beta, libraries came from iRepertoire HTBI primers and Arm-PCR of CDR3 regions. TCRdb re-derived calls from the multiplex PCR reads in MiXCR, one entry per CDR3 protein. The sample lists 400,000 to 450,000 distinct CDR3 sequences; 16% were seen once. These data were likewise used in another study, on T cells in Graves' hyperthyroidism and ophthalmopathy.

The sequencing here drew on peripheral blood mononuclear cells (PBMCs), taken at new diagnosis, from a patient treated with antithyroid drugs. Receptors originate from a woman aged 30 to 39 with Graves disease.

The V gene is TRBV9, the J gene TRBJ2-1; D is unclear. The length of the CDR3 is 12 residues. The ends were cut back, 0 bases at V and 8 bases at J, with 6 bases in the middle. Germline V gene lookup returns CDR1 SGDLS and CDR2 YYNGEE. The CDR3 DNA reads TGTGCCAGCAGCGTAGTCACAGATGAGCAGTTCTTC. It specifies CASSVVTDEQFF.

This clonotype showed up many times. The chain employs TRBV18 and TRBJ1-1, with 7 bases that match TRBD1. CDR1 and CDR2 from the germline V gene are KGHSH and LQKENI. Unmatched junction bases numbered 5, after V lost 4 bases and J lost 9 bases. The CDR3 spans 12 residues. CDR3 nucleotides: TGTGCCAGCTCACTCGACAGGGATCAAGCTTTCTTT. It encodes CASSLDRDQAFF.